A single T cell receptor (beta chain) is shown here with its context. V shed 8 bases and J shed 5 bases, with 19 bases lying between them. Looked up from germline, CDR1 is SNHLY and CDR2 is FYNNEI. The CDR3 runs 15 residues. In the original analysis: Without quality scores, immunoSEQ junctional reads could not be filtered like full-length reads. The repertoire was sequenced with immunoSEQ multiplex PCR; TCRdb's copy has only in-frame clones and lacks some. For V, J and clone size, that table is used; D and trimming come from the DNA. The data show a few million clones, more than 80% seen once. This entry is derived from a study of shared clonotypes between healthy human individuals.

The sequencing sample was made of naive CD4+ T cells from PBMCs. Subset reported: CD45RA+ positively selected. The receptor was isolated from a man aged 18 to 30 in good health. Some clones in this sample may be carry-over from other donors' samples. The V gene is TRBV2, the J gene TRBJ2-1, with D unresolved. DNA for the CDR3: TGTGCCAGCGGTATGAGCCGGGCTAAGAACAATGAGCAGTTCTTC. Translating it yields CASGMSRAKNNEQFF. The full variable domain, rest sourced from reference TRBV2 and TRBJ2-1, is EPEVTQTPSHQVTQMGQEVILRCVPISNHLYFYWYRQILGQKVEFLVSFYNNEISEKSEIFDDQFSVERPDGSNFTLKIRSTKLEDSAMYFCASGMSRAKNNEQFFGPGTRLTVL.